These 30 T cell receptor beta chains were sequenced from one sample in a study of early T cells in non-severe SARS-CoV-2 infection. TCRdb recomputed calls from the 5' RACE reads with MiXCR, one row per CDR3 protein. Of over 45,000 distinct CDR3 sequences listed, about 10% are singletons. Sequenced input: whole blood. The source of these receptors is an adult who was a healthcare worker with PCR-confirmed SARS-CoV-2 infection or an uninfected control (not recorded which).

A note on this clonotype: A much larger clone sits a single nucleotide away, making a read error possible. Here the CDR3 omits its conserved ending phenylalanine or tryptophan, so a read error is the likely source. The chain uses TRBV3-1 and TRBJ2-1, with D hard to call. This CDR3 is 14 amino acids long. Germline V gene lookup returns CDR1 LGHDT and CDR2 YNNKEL (reference sequence). Deletions cut 3 bases from V and 0 bases from J, with 6 bases between. CDR3 residues: CASSQRISYNEQFL. For the CDR3, the DNA is TGTGCCAGCAGCCAGCGGATCTCCTACAATGAGCAGTTCCTC.

CDR3: CASSLMGSGNTIYF. CDR3 DNA sequence: TGTGCCAGCAGCTTAATGGGGTCTGGAAACACCATATATTTT. The rearrangement links TRBV7-2 to TRBJ1-3; no clear D. Trimming removed 2 bases from V and 1 base from J, with 6 bases in between. Germline V gene data show CDR1 as SGHTA and CDR2 as FQGNSA. The length of the CDR3 is 14 residues.

Concerning this clonotype: A junction end diverges from the germline sequence, so it may reflect a read error. V is TRBV6-6 and J is TRBJ2-7; D not resolved. From germline, CDR1 is MNHNY and CDR2 SVGAGI (reference sequence). The CDR3 extends over 12 amino acids. The CDR3 here is CTSSLSNYEQYF. The CDR3, as DNA: TGTACCAGCAGCCTTAGCAACTACGAGCAGTACTTT.

The chain joins TRBV11-2 to TRBJ2-1; 9 bases fit TRBD2. The CDR3 length is 18 residues. The ends lost 2 bases at V and 7 bases at J; junction bases unmatched: 15. Germline values: CDR1 SGHAT, CDR2 FQNNGV. The CDR3 sequence: CASSLMLSGGRANNEQFF. The CDR3 DNA reads TGTGCCAGCAGCTTAATGTTGTCGGGCGGGAGGGCGAATAATGAGCAGTTCTTC.

In its sample, this clonotype was seen many times. V usage is TRBV10-1 and J usage is TRBJ1-6; possibly TRBD1 for D (6 bases). Per germline, CDR1 WNHNN and CDR2 SYGVQD (reference sequence). The CDR3 runs to 14 residues. V lost 6 bases, J lost 7 bases, and 13 bases lay in between. This CDR3 reads CASSPRGWNSPLHF. CDR3 DNA: TGCGCCAGCAGCCCCAGGGGATGGAATTCACCCCTCCACTTT.

This clonotype was picked up many times. V and J are TRBV5-1 and TRBJ2-1; 10 nucleotides match TRBD2. V gave up 7 bases and J gave up 7 bases; unmatched junction bases: 14. This CDR3 comprises 16 residues. Germline V gene sequence: CDR1 SGHRS, CDR2 YFSETQ. The CDR3 nucleotides read TGCGCCAGCCAGCCGGGGTGGCTAGCGGGGGTAAATGAGCAGTTCTTC. Protein: CASQPGWLAGVNEQFF.

The chain uses TRBV14 and TRBJ2-7, with 11 positions matching TRBD1. Germline values: CDR1 SGHDN, CDR2 FVKESK. The CDR3 loop spans 16 amino acids. J gave up 4 bases and V 1 base, and 6 bases lay outside the gene matches. This CDR3 is CASSQAWTGGSYEQYF. The CDR3 bases are TGTGCCAGCAGCCAAGCATGGACAGGGGGCTCTTACGAGCAGTACTTC.

The V and J genes are TRBV6-2 or TRBV6-3 and TRBJ2-1; D is uncertain. The CDR3 is made up of 12 amino acids. Germline V gene lookup returns CDR1 MNHEY and CDR2 SVGEGT. V lost 2 bases and J 5 bases, leaving 4 bases between the germline ends. The CDR3 here is CASSYGDNEQFF. In DNA form, the CDR3 reads TGTGCCAGCAGTTACGGGGACAATGAGCAGTTCTTC.

The rearrangement uses TRBV24-1 and TRBJ2-1, with TRBD1 identical over 9 bases. CDR1 is KGHDR and CDR2 is SFDVKD in the germline V gene. The CDR3 has 17 amino acids. J lost 8 bases, V lost 1 base, and 11 bases had no gene match. The CDR3 nucleotides are TGTGCCACCAGTGATTTCGTACTGGGGACAGGGAGGTATGAGCAGTTCTTC. Residues: CATSDFVLGTGRYEQFF.

There are many counts of this clonotype. V is TRBV9 and J is TRBJ2-2; the D gene could be TRBD1 or TRBD2 (6 bases each). Germline V gene lookup returns CDR1 SGDLS and CDR2 YYNGEE. With 0 bases removed from V and 6 bases from J, the gap between germline ends came to 18 bases. The CDR3 is 17 residues long. The CDR3 DNA is TGTGCCAGCAGCGTAGCTCCGGGGGCAGGGGCTCCCGGGGAGCTGTTTTTT. It yields the protein CASSVAPGAGAPGELFF.

This clonotype was seen a handful of times. V is TRBV6-5 and J is TRBJ1-2, with D possibly being TRBD1 (6 bases). Germline V CDR1 and CDR2: MNHEY, SVGAGI. The CDR3 spans 13 residues. V was cut by 6 bases and J by 4 bases, with 12 bases left in between. CDR3 in DNA: TGTGCCAGCAGCCTAACAGGGTTCTATGGCTACACCTTC. Encoded protein: CASSLTGFYGYTF.

Only a few counts were recorded for this clonotype. The gene calls are TRBV11-2 and TRBJ2-1; 8 bases are shared with TRBD2. The trim removed 4 bases at V and 7 bases at J, leaving 12 bases unmatched. The CDR3 loop spans 16 amino acids. The germline V gene has CDR1 SGHAT and CDR2 FQNNGV. The CDR3 DNA reads as TGTGCCAGCAGCTCCCTCGCGACGGGAGGGCCGAATGAGCAGTTCTTC. It encodes CASSSLATGGPNEQFF.

In this sample, this clonotype turned up many times. This rearrangement joins TRBV28 to TRBJ1-5; perhaps TRBD1 as D (6 bases). This CDR3 is built from 15 residues. Per germline, CDR1 MDHEN and CDR2 SYDVKM. Trimming removed 5 bases from V and 0 bases from J, with 11 bases in between. The CDR3 nucleotides read TGTGCCAGCAGTGCACAGGGCTATAGCAATCAGCCCCAGCATTTT. Translated, it gives CASSAQGYSNQPQHF.

This chain links TRBV6-2 or TRBV6-3 with TRBJ2-2; D is uncertain. The CDR3 has 11 amino acids. The germline V gene encodes CDR1 MNHEY and CDR2 SVGEGT. V was clipped by 7 bases and J by 9 bases, with 9 bases between them. CDR3 nucleotides: TGTGCCAGCACCCCCGGCCGGGAGCTGTTTTTT. It yields the protein CASTPGRELFF.

Notes on this clonotype: Germline is not matched at one junction end, which may reflect a read error. This chain links TRBV7-7 with TRBJ2-2; 8 positions agree with TRBD1. Germline CDR1 reads SSHAT; CDR2 reads FNYEAQ (reference sequence). The CDR3 spans 15 residues. In nucleotides, the CDR3 is TGTGCTAGCAGCAAACAGGGGGCGAACACCGGGGAGCTGTTTTTT. It translates to CASSKQGANTGELFF.

The chain couples TRBV20-1 to TRBJ2-3; no clear D. The CDR3 has 12 amino acids. Between the trimmed V and J ends, which lost 1 base and 8 bases, there was a span of 10 bases. Germline-derived CDR1 and CDR2 are DFQATT and SNEGSKA (reference sequence). As DNA, the CDR3 is TGCAGTGCTAGAGTAGGCGAGCGTACGCAGTATTTT. Translation gives CSARVGERTQYF.

The chain couples TRBV4-2 to TRBJ2-1; 7 bases match TRBD2. The CDR3 has 16 amino acids. The germline V gene has CDR1 LGHNA and CDR2 YNFKEQ. The V gene end was trimmed by 4 bases and the J gene end by 2 bases; junction bases not matched to a gene: 8. The CDR3 nucleotides read TGTGCCAGCAGCCTGGACGAACTAGCGACCTACAATGAGCAGTTCTTC. It codes for CASSLDELATYNEQFF.

This clonotype was seen ten or more times. This chain connects TRBV5-1 to TRBJ1-2, with D perhaps matching TRBD1 (6 bases). The germline V gene has CDR1 SGHRS and CDR2 YFSETQ. Trimming pared 0 bases from V and 6 bases from J, leaving 12 bases between. The CDR3 loop spans 14 amino acids. CDR3 loop: CASSLEDSRNGYTF. The CDR3 DNA is TGCGCCAGCAGCTTGGAGGACAGTCGAAATGGCTACACCTTC.

The genes are TRBV12-3 or TRBV12-4 and TRBJ1-1; 9 nucleotides agree with TRBD1. The CDR3 has 14 residues. Trimming removed 6 bases from V and 3 bases from J; junction bases left unmatched: 5. CDR3 nucleotide sequence: TGTGCCAGCAGGGGGACAGGGACGTACACTGAAGCTTTCTTT. This gives the protein CASRGTGTYTEAFF.

This clonotype was counted ten times or more. The chain is built from TRBV20-1 and TRBJ1-2; D may be TRBD1 (5 bases). Trimming took 7 bases from V and 1 from J, leaving 19 bases between them. Germline V gene lookup returns CDR1 DFQATT and CDR2 SNEGSKA (reference sequence). The CDR3 is 15 amino acids. CDR3 bases: TGCAGTGGGGGGTTTCTGGTGACCGATAACTATGGCTACACCTTC. It is translated as CSGGFLVTDNYGYTF.

This chain links TRBV29-1 with TRBJ2-3; a possible D gene is TRBD1 (6 bases). Trimming left V 7 bases short and J 0 bases short, with 11 bases between. The CDR3 extends over 13 amino acids. CDR1 and CDR2 (germline): SQVTM, ANQGSEA. The CDR3 sequence is CSGMDRSTDTQYF. CDR3 coding DNA: TGCAGCGGTATGGACAGAAGCACAGATACGCAGTATTTT.

The rearrangement links TRBV12-3 or TRBV12-4 to TRBJ1-1; D is undetermined. The V and J ends lost 2 bases and 2 bases respectively, with 9 bases between them. The CDR3 totals 14 residues. Here the CDR3 reads CASSLLQSNTEAFF. DNA for the CDR3: TGTGCCAGCAGTTTATTACAGAGCAACACTGAAGCTTTCTTT.

V gene TRBV4-3 combines with J gene TRBJ2-3; D gene ambiguous. CDR3 length equals 13 residues. V gave up 0 bases and J gave up 6 bases, with 7 bases separating them. CDR1 LGHNA and CDR2 YSLEER come from the germline V gene. The CDR3 loop is CASSQDFVDTQYF. CDR3 DNA: TGCGCCAGCAGCCAAGATTTCGTCGATACGCAGTATTTT.

The sample holds many counts of this clonotype. CDR3 sequence (DNA): TGTGCCAGCAGTGTTCTACCGGGGGGAAAACTGTTTTTT. Its translation is CASSVLPGGKLFF. V and J are TRBV6-4 and TRBJ1-4; possible D gene TRBD1, 5 bases. This CDR3 has 13 amino acids. Between the trimmed V and J ends, which lost 4 bases and 10 bases, there was a span of 13 bases. Germline values: CDR1 MRHNA, CDR2 SNTAGT.

In this sample, this clonotype is medium-sized (0.01 to 0.1%). A read error may produce the germline difference seen at one junction end. The rearrangement joins TRBV29-1 to TRBJ1-2; D is ambiguous. Germline V lookup: CDR1 SQVTM, CDR2 ANQGSEA. The CDR3 is made up of 13 amino acids. The chain's CDR3 is CSVEDGSNYGYTF. The CDR3 DNA reads TGCAGCGTCGAAGATGGATCTAACTATGGCTACACCTTC.

A few counts support this clonotype. Here the CDR3 reads CASIRSGGGYTF. The CDR3 nucleotides read TGTGCCAGCATCCGGAGCGGGGGCGGCTACACCTTC. The chain combines TRBV5-6 with TRBJ1-2; D is perhaps TRBD1 (6 bases). V shed 6 bases and J shed 8 bases, with 14 bases lying between them. Germline V gene sequence: CDR1 SGHDT, CDR2 YYEEEE. The CDR3 length is 12 residues. The full variable domain, in which reference TRBV5-6 and TRBJ1-2 provide the parts outside the CDR3, is DAGVTQSPTHLIKTRGQQVTLRCSPKSGHDTVSWYQQALGQGPQFIFQYYEEEERQRGNFPDRFSGHQFPNYSSELNVNALLLGDSALYLCASIRSGGGYTFGSGTRLTVV.

The table lists this clonotype with a few counts. This sequence joins TRBV29-1 and TRBJ1-3, with D possibly TRBD1 on 6 matching bases. Trimming left V 5 bases short and J 6 bases short, with 11 bases between. In germline, CDR1 is SQVTM, CDR2 ANQGSEA. The CDR3 is made up of 12 amino acids. The CDR3 nucleotides read TGCAGCGTTCGAAAGGGGGAAAACACCATATATTTT. Its translation: CSVRKGENTIYF.

This chain joins TRBV9 and TRBJ1-2; possibly TRBD1 for D (5 bases). This CDR3 comprises 15 residues. Looked up from germline, CDR1 is SGDLS and CDR2 is YYNGEE. Trimming removed 0 bases from V and 2 bases from J, with 11 bases in between. Here the CDR3 reads CASSVVDRGNYGYTF. DNA of the CDR3: TGTGCCAGCAGCGTAGTTGACAGAGGCAACTATGGCTACACCTTC.

This clonotype was observed a few times. This rearrangement joins TRBV11-2 to TRBJ2-1; D remains unclear. Germline V CDR1 and CDR2: SGHAT, FQNNGV. The CDR3 consists of 14 residues. The V end was cut by 0 bases, the J end by 7 bases, with 10 bases between. CDR3 coding DNA: TGTGCCAGCAGCTTAGATCGTGGCATTAATGAGCAGTTCTTC. Its translation: CASSLDRGINEQFF.

This clonotype was counted only a few times. The genes are TRBV12-3 or TRBV12-4 and TRBJ2-3; 7 positions agree with TRBD2. V trimming: 8 bases; J trimming: 1 base; junction bases outside the gene matches: 3. The CDR3 sequence is 13 residues long. The CDR3 here is CASAGVGTDTQYF. The CDR3 DNA reads TGTGCCAGCGCGGGAGTGGGCACAGATACGCAGTATTTT.